The clone carrying this T cell receptor (beta chain) showed up just a few times. Its antigen is unknown. The sample comes from a study of blood T cells in healthy people across ages. Study-level points and caveats: Significant beta diversity loss was already apparent by age approximately 38, declining roughly linearly. The long-lived group displayed more naive CD4+ cells, plus higher diversity, than the aged donors did.

Every donor provided roughly 10 milliliters of peripheral blood. With a J-beta primer mix and a sample-barcoded 5' primer, a second PCR ran about 6 to 11 cycles. TCRdb re-called the 5' RACE reads with MiXCR, one entry per CDR3 protein. The table shows 450,000 to 700,000 distinct CDR3 sequences, with 25% to 30% occurring only once. Sequencing input: blood. The receptor was derived from a woman in her seventies in good health.

The CDR3 sequence: CASSPYGGYEQYF. DNA for the CDR3: TGTGCCAGCAGCCCCTACGGAGGCTACGAGCAGTACTTC. This chain links TRBV11-2 with TRBJ2-7; a possible D gene is TRBD2 (5 bases). CDR3 length: 13 amino acids. Germline V gives CDR1 SGHAT, CDR2 FQNNGV. The ends were cut back, 5 bases at V and 3 bases at J, with 11 bases in the middle.